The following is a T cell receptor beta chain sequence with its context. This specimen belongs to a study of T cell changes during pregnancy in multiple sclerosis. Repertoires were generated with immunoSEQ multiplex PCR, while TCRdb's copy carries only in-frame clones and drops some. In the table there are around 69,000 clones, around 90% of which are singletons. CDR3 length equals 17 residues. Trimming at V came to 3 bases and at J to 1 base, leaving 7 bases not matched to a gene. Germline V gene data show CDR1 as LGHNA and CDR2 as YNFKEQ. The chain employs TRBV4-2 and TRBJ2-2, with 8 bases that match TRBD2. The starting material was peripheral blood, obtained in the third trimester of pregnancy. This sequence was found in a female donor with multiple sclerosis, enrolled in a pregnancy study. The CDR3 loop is CASSQPTGLGNTGELFF. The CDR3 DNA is TGTGCCAGCAGCCAGCCAACGGGACTAGGGAACACCGGGGAGCTGTTTTTT.